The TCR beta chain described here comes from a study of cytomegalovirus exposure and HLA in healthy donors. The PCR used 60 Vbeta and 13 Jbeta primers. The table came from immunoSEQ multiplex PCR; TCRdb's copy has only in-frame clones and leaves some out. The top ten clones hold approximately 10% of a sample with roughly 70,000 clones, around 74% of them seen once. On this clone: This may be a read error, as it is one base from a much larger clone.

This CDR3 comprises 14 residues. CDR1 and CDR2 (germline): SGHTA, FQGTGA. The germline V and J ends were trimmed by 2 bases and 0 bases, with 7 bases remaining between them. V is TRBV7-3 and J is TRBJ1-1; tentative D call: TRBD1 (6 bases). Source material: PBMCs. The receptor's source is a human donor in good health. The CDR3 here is CASSLQGMNTEAFF. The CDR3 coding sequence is TGTGCCAGCAGCTTACAGGGGATGAACACTGAAGCTTTCTTT.